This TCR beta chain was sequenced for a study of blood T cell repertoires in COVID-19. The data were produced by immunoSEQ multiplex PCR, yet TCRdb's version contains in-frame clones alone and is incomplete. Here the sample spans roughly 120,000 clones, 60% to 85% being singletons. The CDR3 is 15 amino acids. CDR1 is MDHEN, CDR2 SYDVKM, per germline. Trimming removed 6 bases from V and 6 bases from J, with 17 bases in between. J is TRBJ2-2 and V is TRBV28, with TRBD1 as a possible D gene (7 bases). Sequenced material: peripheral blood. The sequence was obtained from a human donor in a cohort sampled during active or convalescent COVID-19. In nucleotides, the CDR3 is TGTGCCAGCAGAAAGACAGGGCGGGGTCCCGGGGAGCTGTTTTTT. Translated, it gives CASRKTGRGPGELFF.